This T cell receptor (beta chain) was sequenced in a study of monozygotic twins with cystic fibrosis. CDR1 and CDR2 from the germline V gene are MNHEY and SMNVEV (reference sequence). Trimming took 3 bases from V and 7 from J, leaving 10 bases between them. The CDR3 loop spans 13 amino acids. For this clone: Antigen specificity is unknown.

Study-wide results and limits: Monozygotic CF twins shared more identical nucleotide clonotypes than unrelated patients.

The protocol was immunoSEQ multiplex PCR, while the TCRdb copy is restricted to in-frame clones and leaves out a portion. The profile covers some 25,000 clones, with roughly 96% appearing a single time and about 2.5% taken by the ten largest. This TCR came from a girl under 10 years old with cystic fibrosis. Material: blood. This chain links TRBV27 with TRBJ1-5; D is unclear. In DNA form, the CDR3 reads TGTGCCAGCAGTTTTGGGTTGGGCCAGCCCCAGCATTTT. Translating gives CASSFGLGQPQHF.